This record looks at one TCR beta chain sequence and its context. Its target is unknown. A junction boundary mismatches the germline segment, possibly from a read error. This donor had no CMV serostatus on record. The CDR3 loop spans 17 amino acids. Germline V gives CDR1 SGHDN, CDR2 FVKESK. The entry originates in a study of cytomegalovirus exposure and HLA in healthy donors. Study-level points and caveats: HLA-A and HLA-B allele assignments for most subjects were reportedly predicted accurately using TCR beta sequences. Relative to the roughly 690-donor mean, N-insertions were reportedly fewer in an Asian-associated ancestry cluster in a later analysis.

In the PCR, 60 Vbeta and 13 Jbeta primers were used. The method was immunoSEQ multiplex PCR; TCRdb's version includes in-frame clones alone and lacks a portion of them. The sample records about 130,000 clones, roughly 78% being singletons. The chain is built from TRBV14 and TRBJ1-3; 7 positions agree with TRBD1. The TCR comes from a man in his thirties or forties in good health. Sequenced sample: PBMCs. The DNA for the CDR3 is TGTGCCAGCAGCCAAGAGGGACAGTGGAGGTCTGGAAACGCCATATATTTT. Translation gives CASSQEGQWRSGNAIYF.